These T cell receptor beta chains were read from a single sample in a study of high-grade serous ovarian cancer treatment subgroups. Method: immunoSEQ multiplex PCR; TCRdb's copy keeps in-frame clones and lacks some. Counted here are 3,200 or so clones, about 80% occurring once; the ten biggest clones make up roughly 22%. The source material was tumor tissue. The receptors here all came from a human donor with high-grade serous ovarian cancer. Both conserved end residues are part of each CDR3. Fields, in order: V gene, clone size, CDR3 protein. Expanded clones get a size class; other rows say once, few or many, or leave the size out.

v_gene: TRBV25-1; abundance: .; CDR3aa: CASSPGTGNNQPQHF
v_gene: TRBV28; abundance: .; CDR3aa: CASSPDVLSSYEQYF
v_gene: TRBV6-5; abundance: .; CDR3aa: CASSYRQGARGELFF
v_gene: TRBV7-6; abundance: few; CDR3aa: CASSTLAEPYEQYF
v_gene: TRBV5-8; abundance: few; CDR3aa: CASSFPTPGSLNSPLHF
v_gene: TRBV18; abundance: medium-sized; CDR3aa: CASSPDQVYQETQYF
v_gene: TRBV25-1; abundance: .; CDR3aa: CASSRTGASFEQYF
v_gene: TRBV4-1; abundance: .; CDR3aa: CASSQASGSTDTQYF
v_gene: TRBV4-3; abundance: few; CDR3aa: CASSQAGTNYGYTF
v_gene: TRBV7-3; abundance: .; CDR3aa: CASSPTVNYGYTF
v_gene: TRBV7-2; abundance: .; CDR3aa: CASSLNWEQFF
v_gene: TRBV2; abundance: .; CDR3aa: CASSGKGMPYNEQFF
v_gene: TRBV5-4; abundance: .; CDR3aa: CASSLGPGQPQHF
v_gene: TRBV9; abundance: .; CDR3aa: CASSVEGQGGDEQYF
v_gene: TRBV18; abundance: .; CDR3aa: CASSQTGVPMDEQFF
v_gene: TRBV14; abundance: .; CDR3aa: CASSQGVDSLTTDTQYF
v_gene: TRBV7-9; abundance: .; CDR3aa: CASSLAPQLRDRGNTEAFF
v_gene: TRBV11-2; abundance: .; CDR3aa: CASSFGLAAWEQYF
v_gene: TRBV5-4; abundance: .; CDR3aa: CASSLSGSETQYF
v_gene: TRBV7-2; abundance: .; CDR3aa: CASSLPQHNEQFF
v_gene: TRBV11-2; abundance: .; CDR3aa: CASSLGLGGRLNTEAFF
v_gene: TRBV11-1; abundance: .; CDR3aa: CASSLNPGVVNIQYF
v_gene: TRBV18; abundance: .; CDR3aa: CASSQTISSYEQYF
v_gene: TRBV7-2; abundance: few; CDR3aa: CASSFQPLNQPQHF
v_gene: TRBV7-9; abundance: once; CDR3aa: CASSLTGLAGGPGTGELFF
v_gene: TRBV7-8; abundance: .; CDR3aa: CASSLTGANTEAFF
v_gene: TRBV9; abundance: .; CDR3aa: CASSGRYSYEQYF
v_gene: TRBV6-4; abundance: .; CDR3aa: CASSPRQGNTGELFF
v_gene: TRBV7-6; abundance: .; CDR3aa: CASSLGASGGETQYF
v_gene: TRBV21-1; abundance: .; CDR3aa: CASSGTGSAFF
v_gene: TRBV30; abundance: few; CDR3aa: CAWSVNGGQPQHF